This T cell receptor (beta chain) was retrieved from a study of cytomegalovirus exposure and HLA in healthy donors. This PCR relied on a set of 60 Vbeta primers and 13 Jbeta primers. Under the authors' procedure: Unique TCR beta chains totaled roughly 80 million in a later count, with roughly 11 million of them shared. TCRdb's table, derived via immunoSEQ multiplex PCR, lists solely in-frame clones and lacks some. V and J calls and clone size come straight from that table; D and trimming were deduced from the DNA. The data hold roughly 190,000 clones, with more than 75% observed a single time. This clone appeared a single time. The antigen is undetermined. Unmatched junction bases numbered 13, after V lost 5 bases and J lost 6 bases. The CDR3 extends over 16 amino acids. CDR1 is LNHDA and CDR2 is SQIVND in the germline V gene (reference sequence). Overall study results and limits: Roughly uniform sequencing depth across donors was assumed, possibly incorrectly. Earlier analysis looked at TCR beta V segments, and most were productive about 90% or about 30% of the time. Association with HLA alleles at 0.05 false discovery rate was found for roughly 17,000 TCR beta sequences in a later analysis.

The receptor comes from a man under 40 in good health and CMV-seronegative. The rearrangement links TRBV19 to TRBJ1-2, with 9 bases fitting TRBD1. The source material was PBMCs. CDR3 amino acids: CASSLKGGTGRDGYTF. In nucleotides, the CDR3 is TGTGCCAGTAGTCTAAAAGGTGGGACAGGGAGGGATGGCTACACCTTC.